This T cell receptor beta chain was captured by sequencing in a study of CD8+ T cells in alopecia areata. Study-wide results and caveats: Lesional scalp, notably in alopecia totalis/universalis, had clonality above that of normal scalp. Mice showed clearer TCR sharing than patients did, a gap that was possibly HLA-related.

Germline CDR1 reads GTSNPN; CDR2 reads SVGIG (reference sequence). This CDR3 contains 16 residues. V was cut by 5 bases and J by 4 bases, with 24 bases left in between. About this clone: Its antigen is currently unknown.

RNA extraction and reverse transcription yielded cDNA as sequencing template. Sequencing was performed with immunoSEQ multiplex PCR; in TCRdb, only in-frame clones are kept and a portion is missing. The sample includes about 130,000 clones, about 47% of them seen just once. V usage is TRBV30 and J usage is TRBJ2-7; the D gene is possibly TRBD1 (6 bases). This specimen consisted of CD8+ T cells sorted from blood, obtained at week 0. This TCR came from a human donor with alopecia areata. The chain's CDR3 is CAWGRRKTTGQYEQYF. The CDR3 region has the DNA TGTGCCTGGGGACGACGGAAGACGACAGGCCAATACGAGCAGTACTTC.